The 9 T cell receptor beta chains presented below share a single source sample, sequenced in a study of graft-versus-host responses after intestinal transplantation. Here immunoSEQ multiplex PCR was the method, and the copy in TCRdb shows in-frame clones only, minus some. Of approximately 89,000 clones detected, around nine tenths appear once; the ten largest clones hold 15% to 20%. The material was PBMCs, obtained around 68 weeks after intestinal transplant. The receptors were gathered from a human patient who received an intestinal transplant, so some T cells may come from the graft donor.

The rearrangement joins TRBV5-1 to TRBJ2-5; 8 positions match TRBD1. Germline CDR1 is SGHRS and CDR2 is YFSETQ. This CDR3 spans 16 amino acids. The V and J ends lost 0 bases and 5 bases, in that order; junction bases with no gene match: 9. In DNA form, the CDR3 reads TGCGCCAGCAGCTTGGAAGTGCAGGGGGCAGTGGAGACCCAGTACTTC. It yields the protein CASSLEVQGAVETQYF.

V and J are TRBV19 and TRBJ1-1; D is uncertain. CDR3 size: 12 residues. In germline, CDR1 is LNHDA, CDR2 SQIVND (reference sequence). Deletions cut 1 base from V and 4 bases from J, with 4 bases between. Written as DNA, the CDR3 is TGTGCCAGTAGTATAGGTAGCACTGAAGCTTTCTTT. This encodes CASSIGSTEAFF.

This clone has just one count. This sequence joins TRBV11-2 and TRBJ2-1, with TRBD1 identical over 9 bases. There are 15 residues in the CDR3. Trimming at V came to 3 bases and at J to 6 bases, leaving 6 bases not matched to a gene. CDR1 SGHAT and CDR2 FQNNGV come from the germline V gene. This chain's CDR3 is CASSLETGGPNEQFF. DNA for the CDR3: TGTGCCAGCAGCTTGGAGACAGGGGGGCCCAATGAGCAGTTCTTC.

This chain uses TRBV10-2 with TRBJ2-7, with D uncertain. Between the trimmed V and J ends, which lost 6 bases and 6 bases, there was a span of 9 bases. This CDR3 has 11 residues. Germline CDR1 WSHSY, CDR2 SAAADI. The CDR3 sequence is CASSLEAEQYF. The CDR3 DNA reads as TGCGCCAGCAGCCTAGAGGCCGAGCAGTACTTC.

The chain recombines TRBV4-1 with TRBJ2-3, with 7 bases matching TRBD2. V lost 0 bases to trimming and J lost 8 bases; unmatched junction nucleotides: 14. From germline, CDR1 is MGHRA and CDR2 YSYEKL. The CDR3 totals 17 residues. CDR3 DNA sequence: TGCGCCAGCAGCCAAGAAACAGCGGGATTAGCGTTAGCTACGCAGTATTTT. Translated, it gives CASSQETAGLALATQYF.

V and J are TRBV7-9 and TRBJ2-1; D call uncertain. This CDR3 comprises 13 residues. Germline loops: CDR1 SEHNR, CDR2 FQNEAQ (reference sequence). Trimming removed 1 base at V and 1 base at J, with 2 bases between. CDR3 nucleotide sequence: TGTGCCAGCAGCTTAGGGTCCTACAATGAGCAGTTCTTC. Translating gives CASSLGSYNEQFF.

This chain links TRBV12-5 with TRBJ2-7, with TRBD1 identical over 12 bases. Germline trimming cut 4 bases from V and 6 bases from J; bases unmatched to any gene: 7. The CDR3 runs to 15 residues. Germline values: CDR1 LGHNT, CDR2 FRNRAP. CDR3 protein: CASGSPGTGGSEQYF. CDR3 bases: TGTGCTAGTGGTTCCCCCGGGACAGGGGGCAGCGAGCAGTACTTC.

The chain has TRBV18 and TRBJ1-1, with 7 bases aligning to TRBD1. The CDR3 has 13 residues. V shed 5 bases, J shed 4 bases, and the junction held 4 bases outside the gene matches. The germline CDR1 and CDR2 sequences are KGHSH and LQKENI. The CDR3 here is CASSIGTVTEAFF. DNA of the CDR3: TGTGCCAGCTCAATTGGGACAGTCACTGAAGCTTTCTTT.

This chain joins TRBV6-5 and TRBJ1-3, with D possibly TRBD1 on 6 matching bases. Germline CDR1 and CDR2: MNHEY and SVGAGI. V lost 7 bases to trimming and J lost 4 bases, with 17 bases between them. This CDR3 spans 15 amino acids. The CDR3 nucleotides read TGTGCCAGCACCGCCGACAGGCTGCCAGGAAACACCATATATTTT. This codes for CASTADRLPGNTIYF.